A single sample is the source of the 20 T cell receptor beta chains below, sequenced in a study of blood T cell repertoires in COVID-19. Assay used: immunoSEQ multiplex PCR; TCRdb lists only in-frame clones, some missing. The sample has 250,000 to 300,000 clones; roughly 90% are singletons. Sequenced sample: PBMCs or T cells enriched from blood (not recorded which). The receptors stem from a woman in her forties who had recovered from COVID-19.

The chain recombines TRBV5-1 with TRBJ2-7, with D maybe TRBD2 (5 bases). The germline V gene has CDR1 SGHRS and CDR2 YFSETQ. The CDR3 loop spans 14 amino acids. V lost 0 bases to trimming and J lost 5 bases, with 12 bases between them. The CDR3 here is CASSLVQAGDEQYF. CDR3 DNA: TGCGCCAGCAGCTTGGTTCAGGCCGGGGACGAGCAGTACTTC.

The chain combines TRBV7-3 with TRBJ1-1, with D unclear. Deletions cut 2 bases from V and 3 bases from J, with 10 bases between. This CDR3 has 14 amino acids. Germline V gene lookup returns CDR1 SGHTA and CDR2 FQGTGA. In DNA, the CDR3 is TGTGCCAGCAGCTTATCAGGCCCGGACACTGAAGCTTTCTTT. Amino acids: CASSLSGPDTEAFF. The whole variable domain, remainder taken from reference TRBV7-3 and TRBJ1-1, is GAGVSQTPSNKVTEKGKYVELRCDPISGHTALYWYRQSLGQGPEFLIYFQGTGAADDSGLPNDRFFAVRPEGSVSTLKIQRTERGDSAVYLCASSLSGPDTEAFFGQGTRLTVV.

This clone was counted once. The chain uses TRBV6-1 and TRBJ2-3; 14 bases line up with TRBD2. Germline CDR1 MNHNS, CDR2 SASEGT. The CDR3 runs to 18 residues. V trimming: 2 bases; J trimming: 7 bases; junction bases outside the gene matches: 11. The CDR3 here is CASSEKWVGLAGGHTQYF. As DNA, the CDR3 is TGTGCCAGCAGTGAAAAGTGGGTCGGACTAGCGGGAGGACATACGCAGTATTTT.

The V and J genes are TRBV30 and TRBJ1-2; 9 nucleotides match TRBD1. The CDR3 length is 15 residues. The V and J ends lost 3 bases and 4 bases, in that order; junction bases with no gene match: 9. CDR1 is GTSNPN, CDR2 SVGIG, per germline (reference sequence). The CDR3 spells CAWSLGGQGVYGYTF. The CDR3 bases are TGTGCCTGGAGCCTAGGGGGACAGGGAGTCTATGGCTACACCTTC.

This sequence joins TRBV5-4 and TRBJ1-1; possibly TRBD1 for D (5 bases). Trimming left V 0 bases short and J 4 bases short, with 10 bases between. This CDR3 contains 14 residues. The germline CDR1 and CDR2 sequences are SGHNT and YYREEE (reference sequence). CDR3 coding DNA: TGTGCCAGCAGCTTGGTTACAAGGGGCACTGAAGCTTTCTTT. This codes for CASSLVTRGTEAFF.

The V and J genes are TRBV27 and TRBJ1-2, with 11 bases identical to TRBD1. The CDR3 is made up of 13 amino acids. The trim removed 5 bases at V and 8 bases at J, leaving 4 bases unmatched. Per the germline V gene, CDR1 is MNHEY and CDR2 is SMNVEV (reference sequence). The CDR3 loop is CASSGQGARGYTF. The CDR3 coding sequence is TGTGCCAGCAGTGGACAGGGGGCTCGAGGCTACACCTTC.

This rearrangement joins TRBV21-1 to TRBJ2-7; the table gives TRBD2 as D, unverified against the DNA. TRBV21-1 is designated a pseudogene. This CDR3 is 23 amino acids long. CDR3: CASSQPHGHSGFMLAGVFYEQYF. The CDR3 region has the DNA TGTGCCAGCAGCCAGCCCCACGGGCATTCGGGCTTTATGCTAGCGGGAGTCTTCTACGAGCAGTACTTC.

The V gene is TRBV6-5, the J gene TRBJ1-1; possible D gene TRBD1, 5 bases. V lost 6 bases, J lost 0 bases, and 14 bases lay in between. The CDR3 contains 15 residues. Germline-derived CDR1 and CDR2 are MNHEY and SVGAGI. CDR3 region: CASRPGLLLNTEAFF. CDR3 DNA sequence: TGTGCCAGCAGACCGGGACTTCTGCTGAACACTGAAGCTTTCTTT.

For the CDR3, the DNA is TGTGCCATCAGTACCGGGACTAGTTCCAATGAGCAGTTCTTC. The encoded protein is CAISTGTSSNEQFF. The chain combines TRBV10-3 with TRBJ2-1, with TRBD2 matching 8 bases. V dropped 5 bases and J dropped 6; count of bases not matched to a gene: 6. The CDR3 covers 14 residues. Germline V gene lookup returns CDR1 ENHRY and CDR2 SYGVKD.

On this clone itself: Sequence at one end of the junction differs from germline and may be a read error. V and J are TRBV5-5 and TRBJ2-2, with 10 nucleotides matching TRBD1. This CDR3 spans 19 amino acids. Germline-derived CDR1 and CDR2 are SGHKS and YYEKEE (reference sequence). The CDR3 DNA reads as TGTGCCAGCAGCCCCATTGGCGTACCGGGACAGGGGAACCCCGGGGAGCTGTTTTTT. Translating gives CASSPIGVPGQGNPGELFF.

In its sample, this clone was seen once. This sequence joins TRBV30 and TRBJ2-3; the match to TRBD1 covers 8 bases. The CDR3 runs to 15 residues. J lost 4 bases, V lost 0 bases, and 6 bases had no gene match. Germline lookup yields CDR1 GTSNPN and CDR2 SVGIG (reference sequence). The CDR3 DNA follows: TGTGCCTGGAGTGTAACAGGGGGGCGAGCAGATACGCAGTATTTT. It is translated as CAWSVTGGRADTQYF. Filled out from reference TRBV30 and TRBJ2-3, the complete variable domain reads SQTIHQWPATLVQPVGSPLSLECTVEGTSNPNLYWYRQAAGRGLQLLFYSVGIGQISSEVPQNLSASRPQDRQFILSSKKLLLSDSGFYLCAWSVTGGRADTQYFGPGTRLTVL.

The chain links TRBV20-1 to TRBJ1-6; the D gene is possibly TRBD1 (6 bases). This CDR3 contains 14 residues. Germline CDR1 DFQATT, CDR2 SNEGSKA (reference sequence). Trimming removed 3 bases from V and 9 bases from J, with 15 bases in between. The CDR3 sequence is CSASPDSRGSPLHF. Written as DNA, the CDR3 is TGCAGTGCTAGTCCGGACAGCCGTGGTTCACCCCTCCACTTT.

The V and J genes are TRBV28 and TRBJ1-1; D not resolved. CDR1 is MDHEN, CDR2 SYDVKM, per germline. The V end lost 4 bases, the J end lost 4 bases, and 16 bases lay between the germline ends. CDR3 length: 15 amino acids. The CDR3 region has the DNA TGTGCCAGCAGTTCCCGAATCGGGGTGGGCACTGAAGCTTTCTTT. It codes for CASSSRIGVGTEAFF.

The chain employs TRBV5-4 and TRBJ2-1, with 8 bases aligning to TRBD2. This CDR3 region has 15 residues. The V gene's germline CDR1 is SGHNT and CDR2 YYREEE (reference sequence). Trimming at V came to 4 bases and at J to 0 bases, leaving 3 bases not matched to a gene. CDR3: CASSPSGSSYNEQFF. In nucleotides, the CDR3 is TGTGCCAGCAGCCCGAGCGGGAGCTCCTACAATGAGCAGTTCTTC.

J is TRBJ2-1 and V is TRBV7-2, with 9 bases that match TRBD2. CDR3 length equals 13 residues. With V trimmed by 11 bases and J by 5 bases, 7 bases remained unmatched. Germline V gene data show CDR1 as SGHTA and CDR2 as FQGNSA. The CDR3 coding sequence is TGTGCCTCCGGGACTAGCCCTAACAATGAGCAGTTCTTC. It specifies CASGTSPNNEQFF. The complete variable domain, with remaining parts taken from reference TRBV7-2 and TRBJ2-1, reads GAGVSQSPSNKVTEKGKDVELRCDPISGHTALYWYRQSLGQGLEFLIYFQGNSAPDKSGLPSDRFSAERTGGSVSTLTIQRTQQEDSAVYLCASGTSPNNEQFFGPGTRLTVL.

This clone was seen only once. Other nucleotide sequences in the sample specify the same CDR3. This sequence joins TRBV5-1 and TRBJ1-1; D is unclear. Trimming took 0 bases from V and 2 from J, leaving 8 bases between them. CDR1 is SGHRS, CDR2 YFSETQ, per germline. The CDR3 has 14 residues. The CDR3, as DNA: TGCGCCAGCAGCTTGGTTCGGGGTAACACTGAAGCTTTCTTT. As protein: CASSLVRGNTEAFF. The whole variable domain, filled in from reference TRBV5-1 and TRBJ1-1, reads KAGVTQTPRYLIKTRGQQVTLSCSPISGHRSVSWYQQTPGQGLQFLFEYFSETQRNKGNFPGRFSGRQFSNSRSEMNVSTLELGDSALYLCASSLVRGNTEAFFGQGTRLTVV.

The J gene is TRBJ2-2, the V gene TRBV6-6, with 7 bases aligning to TRBD1. CDR3 length: 15 residues. Germline V gives CDR1 MNHNY, CDR2 SVGAGI (reference sequence). V trimming: 6 bases; J trimming: 6 bases; junction bases outside the gene matches: 10. CDR3 coding DNA: TGTGCCAGCAGAGGGGGCAGGACCGTGCCCGGGGAGCTGTTTTTT. It codes for CASRGGRTVPGELFF.

The table lists this clone with a count of one. The chain has TRBV10-3 and TRBJ2-3; D possibly corresponds to TRBD2 (5 bases). Germline lookup yields CDR1 ENHRY and CDR2 SYGVKD. Trimming shortened V by 5 bases and J by 4 bases, and 13 bases separated the two germline ends. CDR3 length: 14 residues. CDR3 in DNA: TGTGCCATCAGTACCACTAGTACCCCAGATACGCAGTATTTT. Its translation is CAISTTSTPDTQYF.

The chain couples TRBV5-1 to TRBJ1-1, with D possibly being TRBD1 (5 bases). The CDR3 contains 15 residues. The V end lost 4 bases, the J end lost 0 bases, and 13 bases lay between the germline ends. Germline V gene lookup returns CDR1 SGHRS and CDR2 YFSETQ. CDR3 residues: CASSIVGGLNTEAFF. CDR3 DNA sequence: TGCGCCAGCAGCATAGTGGGGGGATTGAACACTGAAGCTTTCTTT.

The V and J genes are TRBV5-1 and TRBJ2-5; no reliable D call. V lost 0 bases and J lost 2, with 8 bases in between. Germline V gene sequence: CDR1 SGHRS, CDR2 YFSETQ. This CDR3 contains 14 residues. CDR3 amino acids: CASSLAVLQETQYF. The DNA of the CDR3 is TGCGCCAGCAGCTTGGCGGTACTTCAAGAGACCCAGTACTTC.